The next 18 T cell receptor beta chains were all read from a single sample in a study of blood T cells in healthy people across ages. For the second PCR, which ran for about 7 to 11 cycles, a sample-barcoded 5' primer and a J-beta primer mix were used. TCRdb redid the calling of the 5' RACE reads with MiXCR, one entry per CDR3 protein. The sample lists around 1,700,000 distinct CDR3 sequences, 25% to 30% occurring once. Sequencing was done on a sample of blood. The source is a woman between 25 and 40 years old in good health.

Ten or more counts support this clonotype. V is TRBV7-2 and J is TRBJ2-6; D remains ambiguous. Trimming pared 5 bases from V and 0 bases from J, leaving 8 bases between. CDR1 and CDR2 from the germline V gene are SGHTA and FQGNSA. The CDR3 loop spans 15 amino acids. The CDR3 is CASSRVSSGANVLTF. Here the CDR3 DNA reads TGTGCCAGCAGCCGGGTCTCCTCTGGGGCCAACGTCCTGACTTTC. The full variable domain, its missing parts supplied by reference TRBV7-2 and TRBJ2-6, is GAGVSQSPSNKVTEKGKDVELRCDPISGHTALYWYRQSLGQGLEFLIYFQGNSAPDKSGLPSDRFSAERTGGSVSTLTIQRTQQEDSAVYLCASSRVSSGANVLTFGAGSRLTVL.

This clonotype was recorded a few times. The gene calls are TRBV20-1 and TRBJ1-2, with TRBD1 matching over 7 bases. Germline V gene data show CDR1 as DFQATT and CDR2 as SNEGSKA (reference sequence). Losses at the gene ends were 6 bases for V and 2 bases for J; bases not matched to a gene: 6. The CDR3 is 13 residues long. The DNA for the CDR3 is TGCAGTGCCATAGGACAGGAGAACTATGGCTACACCTTC. Its protein product is CSAIGQENYGYTF.

The genes are TRBV7-9 and TRBJ2-1; possibly TRBD2 for D (6 bases). Germline V gene sequence: CDR1 SEHNR, CDR2 FQNEAQ (reference sequence). Trimming took 5 bases from V and 5 from J, leaving 10 bases between them. The CDR3 loop spans 13 amino acids. The CDR3 protein is CASSNRGNNEQFF. Here the CDR3 DNA reads TGTGCCAGCAGCAACCGGGGGAACAATGAGCAGTTCTTC. Complete variable domain (other parts from reference TRBV7-9 and TRBJ2-1): DTGVSQNPRHKITKRGQNVTFRCDPISEHNRLYWYRQTLGQGPEFLTYFQNEAQLEKSRLLSDRFSAERPKGSFSTLEIQRTEQGDSAMYLCASSNRGNNEQFFGPGTRLTVL.

A few counts support this clonotype. The V and J genes are TRBV7-3 and TRBJ2-4, with D perhaps matching TRBD1 or TRBD2 (6 bases each). Germline CDR1 and CDR2: SGHTA and FQGTGA. Trimming stripped 5 bases from V and 9 bases from J, with 23 bases between. This CDR3 has 16 amino acids. The CDR3 DNA sequence: TGTGCCAGCAGCACAACCGACGGAGGGGGAAATGGCATTCAGTACTTC. Its protein is CASSTTDGGGNGIQYF.

This clonotype was found a few times. The V call is TRBV7-2, the J call TRBJ1-1, with TRBD1 matching 8 bases. This CDR3 contains 15 residues. V was pared by 4 bases and J by 0 bases, with 4 bases of the junction left unmatched. In germline, CDR1 is SGHTA, CDR2 FQGNSA. The CDR3 loop reads CASSSQGAMNTEAFF. The CDR3 nucleotides read TGTGCCAGCAGCTCCCAGGGGGCGATGAACACTGAAGCTTTCTTT.

J is TRBJ2-3 and V is TRBV12-3 or TRBV12-4; D tentatively reads TRBD1 or TRBD2 (5 bases each). The CDR3 is 13 amino acids. With 7 bases removed from V and 14 bases from J, the gap between germline ends came to 22 bases. The CDR3 bases are TGTGCCAGCACGCAAGGGGAGAGGGATATGCGGTATTTT. It translates to CASTQGERDMRYF.

This clonotype was counted between two and nine times. V gene TRBV29-1 combines with J gene TRBJ2-3, with D possibly called TRBD1 or TRBD2 (6 bases each). Trimming removed 2 bases from V and 1 base from J, with 13 bases in between. CDR1 and CDR2 (germline): SQVTM, ANQGSEA. The CDR3 runs 15 residues. The chain's CDR3 is CSVEWGARGTDTQYF. CDR3 coding DNA: TGCAGCGTTGAATGGGGGGCGCGGGGCACAGATACGCAGTATTTT.

This clonotype appeared many times. The chain links TRBV12-3 or TRBV12-4 to TRBJ2-7; 10 bases are a match to TRBD2. Losses at the gene ends were 4 bases for V and 2 bases for J; bases not matched to a gene: 5. The CDR3 consists of 15 residues. CDR3: CASSSGTSDPYEQYF. In DNA form, the CDR3 reads TGTGCCAGCAGTTCCGGGACTAGCGACCCCTACGAGCAGTACTTC.

The chain couples TRBV7-2 to TRBJ1-1, with 8 positions matching TRBD1. The CDR3 spans 13 residues. Losses at the gene ends were 5 bases for V and 4 bases for J; bases not matched to a gene: 3. CDR1 SGHTA and CDR2 FQGNSA come from the germline V gene. The CDR3 protein is CASSGGQATEAFF. The CDR3 nucleotides read TGTGCCAGCAGCGGGGGACAGGCCACTGAAGCTTTCTTT.

This clonotype has only a few counts. The chain combines TRBV6-5 with TRBJ1-2, with D maybe TRBD1 (6 bases). Germline loops: CDR1 MNHEY, CDR2 SVGAGI. The V gene lost 7 bases and the J gene lost 4 bases, with 13 bases spanning the gap. This CDR3 is 13 amino acids long. The CDR3 region has the DNA TGTGCCAGCAAGGTGGCAGGGGCCTATGGCTACACCTTC. Its translation: CASKVAGAYGYTF.

A note on this clonotype: A clone one base away is much larger, so this may be a read error. Here the CDR3 reads CASRPGAYDQAFF. CDR3 in DNA: TGTGCCAGCAGGCCTGGGGCTTACGACCAGGCTTTCTTT. The chain carries TRBV12-3 or TRBV12-4 and TRBJ1-1; perhaps TRBD1 as D (5 bases). Trimming stripped 6 bases from V and 11 bases from J, with 19 bases between. The CDR3 length is 13 residues.

This rearrangement joins TRBV2 to TRBJ2-5; 9 positions agree with TRBD2. J gave up 5 bases and V 7 bases, and 11 bases lay outside the gene matches. The germline V gene encodes CDR1 SNHLY and CDR2 FYNNEI. CDR3 length: 15 residues. The CDR3 nucleotides read TGTGCCAGCACCTCCTCGGGACTAGCTTTGGAGACCCAGTACTTC. Its protein is CASTSSGLALETQYF.

This clonotype was recorded at least ten times. J is TRBJ2-1 and V is TRBV6-5, with D tentatively TRBD2 (5 bases). The CDR3 runs 18 residues. Germline CDR1 is MNHEY and CDR2 is SVGAGI. V was trimmed by 0 bases and J by 2 bases, leaving 17 bases between them. In DNA form, the CDR3 reads TGTGCCAGCAGTTACTCTCTGGGCCTACTAGGAACCTACAATGAGCAGTTCTTC. This translates into CASSYSLGLLGTYNEQFF.

The table lists this clonotype with a few counts. This rearrangement joins TRBV20-1 to TRBJ2-3; possible D gene TRBD2, 6 bases. Looked up from germline, CDR1 is DFQATT and CDR2 is SNEGSKA (reference sequence). CDR3 length: 12 amino acids. V was cut by 7 bases and J by 4 bases, with 12 bases left in between. Here the CDR3 reads CSGQGGSDTQYF. The DNA for the CDR3 is TGCAGTGGCCAGGGAGGTTCAGATACGCAGTATTTT.

Of note for this clonotype: Sequence at one end of the junction differs from germline and may be a read error. The genes are TRBV29-1 and TRBJ1-4; possible D gene TRBD1, 5 bases. Germline values: CDR1 SQVTM, CDR2 ANQGSEA. The CDR3 is 15 amino acids. CDR3 region: CSARDGIPTNEKRFF. The CDR3 DNA sequence: TGCAGCGCTAGGGACGGAATTCCAACTAATGAAAAACGGTTTTTT.

In its sample, this clonotype was seen a few times. The chain joins TRBV27 to TRBJ2-7; possibly TRBD2 for D (6 bases). The V gene lost 6 bases and the J gene lost 8 bases, with 17 bases spanning the gap. Germline CDR1 MNHEY, CDR2 SMNVEV (reference sequence). This CDR3 spans 13 amino acids. Here the CDR3 reads CASSLGPREKQYF. CDR3 sequence (DNA): TGTGCCAGCAGCCTCGGACCCCGGGAGAAGCAGTACTTC.

This clonotype was counted many times. V and J are TRBV5-1 and TRBJ1-2, with a tentative D call TRBD1 (5 bases). The CDR3 covers 15 residues. The V gene lost 2 bases and the J gene lost 5 bases, with 16 bases spanning the gap. The germline V gene encodes CDR1 SGHRS and CDR2 YFSETQ. CDR3 coding DNA: TGCGCCAGCAGCTTAGGGACGGGGTCTATATATGGCTACACCTTC. Translated: CASSLGTGSIYGYTF.

This clonotype has a handful of counts. This rearrangement joins TRBV9 to TRBJ1-2; 7 bases align to TRBD1. This CDR3 has 15 amino acids. The germline CDR1 and CDR2 sequences are SGDLS and YYNGEE. Trimming removed 0 bases from V and 2 bases from J; junction bases left unmatched: 4. Here the CDR3 reads CASSVAQGENYGYTF. Here the CDR3 DNA reads TGTGCCAGCAGCGTAGCGCAGGGGGAAAACTATGGCTACACCTTC.